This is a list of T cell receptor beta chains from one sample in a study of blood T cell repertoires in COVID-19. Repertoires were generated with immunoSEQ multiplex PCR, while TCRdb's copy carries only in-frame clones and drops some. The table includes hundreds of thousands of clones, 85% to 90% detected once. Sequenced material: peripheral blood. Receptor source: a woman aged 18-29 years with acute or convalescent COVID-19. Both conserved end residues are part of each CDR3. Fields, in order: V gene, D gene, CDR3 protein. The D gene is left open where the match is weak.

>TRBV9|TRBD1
CASSATGDGNTIYF
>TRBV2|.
CASSEAGAERGELFF
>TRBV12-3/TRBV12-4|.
CASSRSWEQYF
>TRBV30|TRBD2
CAWTPIAGGEQYF
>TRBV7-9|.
CAPHPGENGYTF
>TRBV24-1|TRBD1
CATSTKVGQGRQFF
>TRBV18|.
CASSPAFPETYGYTF
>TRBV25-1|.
CASRPSGGENTIYF
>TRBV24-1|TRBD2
CATSGIAGDTWNEQFF
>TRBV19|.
CASSPFQGLNTEAFF
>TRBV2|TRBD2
CASSERTSGAIRNTGELFF
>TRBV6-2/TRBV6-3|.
CASSYVRYGYTF
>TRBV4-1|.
CASRAGNTEAFF
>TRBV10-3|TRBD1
CAISGAGGNTEAFF
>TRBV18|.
CASSLAETGTLTLAKNIQYF
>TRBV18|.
CASSRQGRDTEAFF
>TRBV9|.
CASSAGNSPLHF
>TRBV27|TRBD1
CASRPDRGLTDTQYF
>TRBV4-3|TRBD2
CASSQDLETSEELFF
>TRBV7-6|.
CASSLREGSGNTIYF
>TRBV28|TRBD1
CASSPRGQGRGQPQHF
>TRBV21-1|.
CASSPWVLQGARNTIYF
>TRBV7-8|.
CASSYTENTEAFF
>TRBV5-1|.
CASSLSSGTYNEQFF
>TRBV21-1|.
CASPNRGDYEQYF
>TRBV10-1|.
CASSEHGGQFYGYTF
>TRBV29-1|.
CSVQGGEGYTF
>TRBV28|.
CASIRTAASYEQYF
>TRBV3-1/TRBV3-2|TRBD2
CASSQDRSGGSGDTQYF
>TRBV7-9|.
CASSLGGQSSYEQYF
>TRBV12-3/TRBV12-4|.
CASLSGNTGELFF
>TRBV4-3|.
CASSQRERLPDTQYF
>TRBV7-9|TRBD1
CASSPGTGGRGYTF
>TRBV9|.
CASSVGQGGYTF
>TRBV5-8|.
CASSLLGHYGYTF
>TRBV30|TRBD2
CAWKGLAGHTDTQYF
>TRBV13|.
CASSLSGRAKNIQYF
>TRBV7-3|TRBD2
CASSLLAGAYNEQFF
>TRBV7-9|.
CASSLVGGSDTEAFF
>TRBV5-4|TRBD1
CASSLRGQGLYGYTF
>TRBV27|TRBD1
CASAYRGGNQPQHF
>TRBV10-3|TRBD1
CAIISDRGCNQPQHF
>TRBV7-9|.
CASSSGVGYTF
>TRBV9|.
CARLTDTQYF
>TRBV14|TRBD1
CASSPPDREKLFF
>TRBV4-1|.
CASSQAPDRSSYEQYF
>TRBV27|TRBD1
CASSLPGQNQPQHF
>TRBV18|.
CASSPGRTGQPQHF
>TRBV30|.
CAWNQGSEQYF
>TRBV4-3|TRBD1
CASSLQGASGYTF
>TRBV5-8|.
CASSSAYEQYF
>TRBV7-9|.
CAGGLRSGNTIYF